Given below is one TCR beta chain in context. The data derive from a study of T cell changes during pregnancy in multiple sclerosis. Assay used: immunoSEQ multiplex PCR; TCRdb lists only in-frame clones, some missing. The data hold some 20,000 clones, with around 90% observed a single time. Germline V gene sequence: CDR1 KGHSH, CDR2 LQKENI. Trimming took 1 base from V and 0 from J, leaving 9 bases between them. The CDR3 totals 15 residues. The sequence was collected from a female donor in good health, enrolled as a control in a pregnancy study. The genes are TRBV18 and TRBJ1-2; D gene uncertain. This specimen was CD4+ T cells from peripheral blood mononuclear cells, taken in the first trimester of pregnancy. CDR3 nucleotide sequence: TGTGCCAGCTCACCACTCGGGGAAGCTAACTATGGCTACACCTTC. Translating gives CASSPLGEANYGYTF.